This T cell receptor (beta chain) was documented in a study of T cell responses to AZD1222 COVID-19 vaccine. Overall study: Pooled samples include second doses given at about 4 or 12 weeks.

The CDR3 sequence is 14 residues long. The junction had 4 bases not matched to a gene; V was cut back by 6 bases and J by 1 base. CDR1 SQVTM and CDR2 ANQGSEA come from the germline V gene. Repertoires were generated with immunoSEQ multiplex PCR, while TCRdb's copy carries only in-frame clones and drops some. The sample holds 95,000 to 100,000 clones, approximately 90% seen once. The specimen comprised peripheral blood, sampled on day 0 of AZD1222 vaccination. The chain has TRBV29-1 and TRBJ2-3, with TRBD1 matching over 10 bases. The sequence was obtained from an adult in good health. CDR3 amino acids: CSVDGTGGTDTQYF. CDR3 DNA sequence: TGCAGCGTCGACGGGACAGGGGGCACAGATACGCAGTATTTT.